This record covers a single T cell receptor beta chain. Its antigen remains unidentified. The junction departs from germline at one end; a sequencing error may be responsible. This sample was included in a study of tumor and adjacent non-tumor tissue in lung cancer. Study information: The cohort had 12 adenocarcinoma, a couple of squamous cell and 1 small cell patients. Samples averaged approximately 3.9 million productive TCRbeta reads each. Study observations and caveats: Normal lung showed higher cumulative top 100 clone frequency than tumor.

The germline V gene encodes CDR1 MNHEY and CDR2 SVGEGT. The CDR3 is made up of 15 amino acids. A modified ARM-PCR protocol with three rounds of nested PCR amplified TCRbeta. From the multiplex PCR reads, TCRdb called clonotypes with MiXCR, one entry per CDR3 protein. The sample includes more than 85,000 distinct CDR3 sequences, 60% to 65% of them seen just once. No cell sorting was done before RNA was extracted from the tissue. More than 3 cm separated this lung sample from the edge of the tumor. The sample taken for sequencing was distant non-tumor lung tissue. The sequence was obtained from a man aged 60 to 69 with non-small cell lung cancer. The chain has TRBV6-2 or TRBV6-3 and TRBJ2-7; 7 nucleotides agree with TRBD1. The CDR3 protein is CASSGAGTVSYEQYF. The CDR3 coding sequence is TGTGCCAGCAGTGGAGCCGGGACAGTATCCTATGAGCAGTACTTC.